These 16 T cell receptor beta chains were all obtained from the same sample, sequenced in a study of OX40 agonist ivuxolimab in advanced cancers. Library preparation was by the immunoSEQ multiplex PCR assay. TCRdb retrieved this table from immuneACCESS and kept in-frame rearrangements only. Not all clones are present; in checked studies, unresolved V genes account for under half, and no reason is known for the remainder. The sample table shows about 93,000 clones, and 94% are seen once. 2.6% of the sample goes to the ten largest clones. The sequences come from CD4+ or CD8+ T cells sorted from blood, collected in a trial of the OX40 agonist ivuxolimab. The receptors were sampled from an adult with an advanced solid tumor such as melanoma, head and neck, liver or kidney cancer.

The chain couples TRBV30 to TRBJ2-3; a possible D gene is TRBD2 (5 bases). The germline V gene encodes CDR1 GTSNPN and CDR2 SVGIG (reference sequence). V lost 2 bases to trimming and J lost 2 bases, with 11 bases between them. The CDR3 spans 14 residues. The CDR3 DNA reads TGTGCCTGGAGTATCTCGGGAATCACAGATACGCAGTATTTT. This gives the protein CAWSISGITDTQYF.

The chain recombines TRBV6-5 with TRBJ2-7; 8 bases line up with TRBD1. The junction had 11 bases not matched to a gene; V was cut back by 4 bases and J by 6 bases. Germline loops: CDR1 MNHEY, CDR2 SVGAGI. This CDR3 contains 15 residues. Here the CDR3 reads CASSSLWTGISEQYF. CDR3 bases: TGTGCCAGCAGTTCTCTCTGGACAGGGATAAGCGAGCAGTACTTC.

This clone was recorded once. This chain uses TRBV6-5 with TRBJ1-4; 7 nucleotides match TRBD1. The V and J ends lost 5 bases and 4 bases, in that order; junction bases with no gene match: 4. Germline CDR1 and CDR2: MNHEY and SVGAGI. CDR3 length: 14 residues. The CDR3 bases are TGTGCCAGCAGTCCGACAGGGCTTAATGAAAAACTGTTTTTT. It translates to CASSPTGLNEKLFF.

The rearrangement uses TRBV11-2 and TRBJ2-5, with 7 nucleotides matching TRBD1. The J call may be faulty, since TRBJ2-7 better matches the DNA end. The CDR3 spans 13 residues. CDR1 and CDR2 (germline): SGHAT, FQNNGV. The CDR3 DNA is TGTGCCAGCAGCTGGACAGGTGCCCACGAGCAGTACTTC. Translated: CASSWTGAHEQYF.

The chain combines TRBV12-5 with TRBJ2-2, with TRBD1 as a possible D gene (5 bases). V lost 0 bases, J lost 4 bases, and 9 bases lay in between. CDR3 length: 15 amino acids. Germline CDR1 and CDR2: LGHNT and FRNRAP. CDR3 in amino acids: CASGLVPQGTGELFF. The CDR3 nucleotides read TGTGCTAGTGGTTTGGTCCCTCAGGGCACCGGGGAGCTGTTTTTT.

This sequence joins TRBV27 and TRBJ1-1, with D hard to call. In germline, CDR1 is MNHEY, CDR2 SMNVEV (reference sequence). There are 14 residues in the CDR3. V lost 2 bases, J lost 1 base, and 8 bases lay in between. This CDR3 is CASSLQSENTEAFF. For the CDR3, the DNA is TGTGCCAGCAGTTTACAATCGGAGAACACTGAAGCTTTCTTT.

Here the CDR3 DNA reads TGTGCCAGCAGAGGGGGGGGATATGGCTACACCTTC. This codes for CASRGGGYGYTF. The chain links TRBV27 to TRBJ1-2; possible D gene TRBD1, 6 bases. In germline, CDR1 is MNHEY, CDR2 SMNVEV (reference sequence). V shed 6 bases and J shed 5 bases, with 10 bases lying between them. This CDR3 is built from 12 residues.

This clone has only a few counts. The chain uses TRBV29-1 and TRBJ1-1, with 8 bases lining up with TRBD1. The CDR3 has 12 residues. Per germline, CDR1 SQVTM and CDR2 ANQGSEA. With 3 bases clipped from V and 4 bases from J, the junction kept 1 base outside the gene matches. The CDR3 reads CSVEGTGTEAFF. The CDR3 DNA sequence: TGCAGCGTTGAGGGGACAGGCACTGAAGCTTTCTTT.

V is TRBV5-1 and J is TRBJ2-5, with a weak D call TRBD2 (7 bases). From germline, CDR1 is SGHRS and CDR2 YFSETQ. The V end lost 1 base, the J end lost 5 bases, and 18 bases lay between the germline ends. CDR3 length: 16 amino acids. The chain's CDR3 is CASSLRGLGGDETQYF. CDR3 coding DNA: TGCGCCAGCAGCTTGCGTGGACTAGGGGGAGATGAGACCCAGTACTTC. Full variable domain (rest looked up from reference TRBV5-1 and TRBJ2-5): KAGVTQTPRYLIKTRGQQVTLSCSPISGHRSVSWYQQTPGQGLQFLFEYFSETQRNKGNFPGRFSGRQFSNSRSEMNVSTLELGDSALYLCASSLRGLGGDETQYFGPGTRLLVL.

V usage is TRBV9 and J usage is TRBJ1-2; 7 positions match TRBD1. The germline CDR1 and CDR2 sequences are SGDLS and YYNGEE. The CDR3 contains 14 residues. V dropped 6 bases and J dropped 1; count of bases not matched to a gene: 6. Here the CDR3 DNA reads TGTGCCAGCAAAAAGGGACAGAGTAACTATGGCTACACCTTC. As protein: CASKKGQSNYGYTF.

V and J are TRBV7-8 and TRBJ2-3; D unclear. The CDR3 runs 14 residues. The V end lost 3 bases, the J end lost 0 bases, and 7 bases lay between the germline ends. The V gene's germline CDR1 is SGHVS and CDR2 FQNEAQ. The CDR3 DNA follows: TGTGCCAGCAGCTTCACCTTGAGCACAGATACGCAGTATTTT. Residues: CASSFTLSTDTQYF.

The rearrangement joins TRBV19 to TRBJ1-1; 8 bases are a match to TRBD1. Per germline, CDR1 LNHDA and CDR2 SQIVND (reference sequence). Trimming removed 9 bases from V and 2 bases from J; junction bases left unmatched: 8. There are 14 residues in the CDR3. The CDR3 DNA reads as TGTGCCAGCTCCAGGGGGCCCGTCAACACTGAAGCTTTCTTT. It is translated as CASSRGPVNTEAFF.

The chain employs TRBV9 and TRBJ2-1, with D perhaps TRBD2 (6 bases). The CDR3 contains 15 residues. Germline lookup yields CDR1 SGDLS and CDR2 YYNGEE. With 2 bases removed from V and 5 bases from J, the gap between germline ends came to 14 bases. CDR3 region: CASSVSPSANNEQFF. CDR3 in DNA: TGTGCCAGCAGCGTTAGTCCTAGCGCAAACAATGAGCAGTTCTTC.

This chain connects TRBV5-6 to TRBJ2-7; the D gene is possibly TRBD1 (5 bases). Trimming shortened V by 0 bases and J by 6 bases, and 13 bases separated the two germline ends. CDR1 is SGHDT and CDR2 is YYEEEE in the germline V gene. This CDR3 comprises 14 residues. The CDR3 region is CASSLGQSIGEQYF. CDR3 sequence (DNA): TGTGCCAGCAGCTTGGGACAGTCCATCGGCGAGCAGTACTTC.

This clone has just one count. The V gene is TRBV15, the J gene TRBJ2-5; perhaps TRBD2 as D (6 bases). Germline loops: CDR1 LNHNV, CDR2 YYDKDF (reference sequence). Trimming shortened V by 0 bases and J by 0 bases, and 14 bases separated the two germline ends. This CDR3 contains 17 residues. The CDR3 region is CATSRDRLATYQETQYF. The DNA of the CDR3 is TGTGCCACCAGCAGAGATCGCCTAGCGACGTACCAAGAGACCCAGTACTTC.

The chain is built from TRBV9 and TRBJ1-5; D may be TRBD1 (5 bases). The CDR3 length is 16 residues. V gave up 0 bases and J gave up 4 bases, with 14 bases separating them. Germline-derived CDR1 and CDR2 are SGDLS and YYNGEE. The CDR3 DNA follows: TGTGCCAGCAGCGTAGGTTTGGGTGGGGGGAATCAGCCCCAGCATTTT. Protein product: CASSVGLGGGNQPQHF.